This T cell receptor beta chain comes out of a study of T cell changes during pregnancy in multiple sclerosis. TCRdb keeps only in-frame clones here, not all; method: immunoSEQ multiplex PCR. The sample yields tens of thousands of clones, 91% seen once. Trimming took 5 bases from V and 11 from J, leaving 18 bases between them. CDR1 is MNHNY, CDR2 SVGAGI, per germline (reference sequence). The CDR3 runs 13 residues. The chain uses TRBV6-6 and TRBJ1-1, with a weak D call TRBD1 (5 bases). This sequence was found in a female donor in good health, enrolled as a control in a pregnancy study. The sample was peripheral blood, taken after pregnancy. CDR3 loop: CASSPGDRGSAFF. In DNA form, the CDR3 reads TGTGCCAGCAGTCCGGGGGACCGCGGATCGGCTTTCTTT.